A single sample is the source of the 4 T cell receptor beta chains below, sequenced in a study of T cell repertoires in cytomegalovirus infection. The antigens these receptors bind are not known. TCRdb re-called the reads with MiXCR, one entry per CDR3 protein. The table includes some 350,000 distinct CDR3 sequences, approximately 30% detected once. The sequenced sample was cultured PBMCs, obtained from culture after CMV antigen stimulation. The receptor source for this set is a human donor in good health (CMV status not recorded). Some clones in this sample may be carry-over from other donors' samples.

The rearrangement uses TRBV6-5 and TRBJ2-1; D ambiguous. This CDR3 region has 16 residues. CDR1 MNHEY and CDR2 SVGAGI come from the germline V gene. V lost 2 bases, J lost 5 bases, and 16 bases lay in between. DNA of the CDR3: TGTGCCAGCAGTTACGGCGAGGCGCACCCGAACAATGAGCAGTTCTTC. As protein: CASSYGEAHPNNEQFF.

This clonotype was detected only a few times. The chain links TRBV28 to TRBJ1-6; 7 bases match TRBD1. Germline CDR1 reads MDHEN; CDR2 reads SYDVKM. The CDR3 loop spans 14 amino acids. V shed 6 bases, J shed 10 bases, and the junction held 9 bases outside the gene matches. CDR3 amino acids: CASRWRGRVSPLHF. CDR3 DNA: TGTGCCAGCAGATGGAGGGGGCGGGTGTCACCCCTCCACTTT.

CDR3 DNA sequence: TGTGCCAGCTCACCAAAGGGTGAGGGAGAAGCTTTCTTT. Translation gives CASSPKGEGEAFF. This rearrangement joins TRBV18 to TRBJ1-1; D remains ambiguous. Germline V gives CDR1 KGHSH, CDR2 LQKENI. Between the trimmed V and J ends, which lost 2 bases and 8 bases, there was a span of 12 bases. This CDR3 has 13 residues.

The CDR3 reads CASSGQVEAFF. For the CDR3, the DNA is TGTGCCAGCAGTGGACAGGTCGAAGCTTTCTTT. The gene calls are TRBV6-2 or TRBV6-3 and TRBJ1-1; 7 positions match TRBD1. Germline loops: CDR1 MNHEY, CDR2 SVGEGT. The CDR3 is 11 amino acids. With 5 bases clipped from V and 8 bases from J, the junction kept 2 bases outside the gene matches.